One and the same sample provided the 17 T cell receptor beta chains below, sequenced in a study of blood T cell repertoires in COVID-19. Clones were read by immunoSEQ multiplex PCR, and TCRdb kept only the in-frame ones, dropping some. The repertoire holds approximately 67,000 clones, approximately 87% seen once, with 6.5% to 8.5% in the top ten. Input material: peripheral blood. The receptors come from a man between 50 and 59 years old with active COVID-19.

The chain combines TRBV5-1 with TRBJ2-7; 8 positions match TRBD2. Looked up from germline, CDR1 is SGHRS and CDR2 is YFSETQ. The trim removed 4 bases at V and 3 bases at J, leaving 12 bases unmatched. The CDR3 extends over 16 amino acids. CDR3 protein: CASSLPRSGLDYEQYF. The CDR3 DNA reads TGCGCCAGCAGCCTCCCCCGTTCGGGACTAGACTACGAGCAGTACTTC.

The chain recombines TRBV7-2 with TRBJ2-7; D might be TRBD2 (5 bases). The V end was cut by 7 bases, the J end by 3 bases, with 16 bases between. The CDR3 is 14 amino acids. Germline V gene data show CDR1 as SGHTA and CDR2 as FQGNSA. The CDR3: CASNPVHRGYEQYF. In nucleotides, the CDR3 is TGTGCCAGCAACCCCGTCCACCGGGGCTACGAGCAGTACTTC.

The chain is built from TRBV28 and TRBJ2-7, with D perhaps TRBD2 (6 bases). Germline V gene sequence: CDR1 MDHEN, CDR2 SYDVKM. This CDR3 is 12 amino acids long. Trimming removed 3 bases at V and 6 bases at J, with 9 bases between. In DNA form, the CDR3 reads TGTGCCAGCAGTTTCGGGCGGGGCGAGCAGTACTTC. Its protein is CASSFGRGEQYF.

The rearrangement uses TRBV11-2 and TRBJ2-3; 11 bases map to TRBD2. The CDR3 has 17 amino acids. Germline V gene lookup returns CDR1 SGHAT and CDR2 FQNNGV. J lost 0 bases, V lost 1 base, and 3 bases had no gene match. Written as DNA, the CDR3 is TGTGCCAGCAGCTTAGGTCTAGCGGGGGGTAGCACAGATACGCAGTATTTT. Protein product: CASSLGLAGGSTDTQYF.

The rearrangement links TRBV7-9 to TRBJ2-6; D possibly corresponds to TRBD1 (5 bases). This CDR3 region has 15 residues. Per germline, CDR1 SEHNR and CDR2 FQNEAQ (reference sequence). With 2 bases removed from V and 2 bases from J, the gap between germline ends came to 7 bases. The CDR3 sequence is CASSLTGAGANVLTF. In DNA, the CDR3 is TGTGCCAGCAGCTTAACAGGAGCTGGGGCCAACGTCCTGACTTTC. Full variable domain (missing parts from reference TRBV7-9 and TRBJ2-6): DTGVSQNPRHKITKRGQNVTFRCDPISEHNRLYWYRQTLGQGPEFLTYFQNEAQLEKSRLLSDRFSAERPKGSFSTLEIQRTEQGDSAMYLCASSLTGAGANVLTFGAGSRLTVL.

J is TRBJ1-3 and V is TRBV18, with a weak D call TRBD1 (5 bases). The CDR3 length is 14 residues. The germline V gene encodes CDR1 KGHSH and CDR2 LQKENI. V lost 2 bases to trimming and J lost 1 base, with 6 bases between them. DNA for the CDR3: TGTGCCAGCTCACCAGGGGGGTCTGGAAACACCATATATTTT. It codes for CASSPGGSGNTIYF.

This chain connects TRBV2 to TRBJ1-2, with D hard to call. Germline CDR1 is SNHLY and CDR2 is FYNNEI. This CDR3 is 13 amino acids long. Trimming shortened V by 11 bases and J by 3 bases, and 16 bases separated the two germline ends. The DNA of the CDR3 is TGTGCCCGAGCTGGGGAGGTGGACTATGGCTACACCTTC. Its protein is CARAGEVDYGYTF.

The CDR3 is CAWSRLAGLTDTQYF. The CDR3 DNA reads as TGTGCCTGGAGTCGGCTAGCGGGGCTCACAGATACGCAGTATTTT. This chain uses TRBV30 with TRBJ2-3; TRBD2 agrees at 9 bases. In germline, CDR1 is GTSNPN, CDR2 SVGIG (reference sequence). V lost 2 bases to trimming and J lost 2 bases; unmatched junction nucleotides: 5. This CDR3 has 15 residues.

This chain connects TRBV7-2 to TRBJ1-5; maybe TRBD1 (5 bases). Germline V CDR1 and CDR2: SGHTA, FQGNSA. Trimming left V 4 bases short and J 5 bases short, with 12 bases between. The CDR3 is made up of 14 amino acids. CDR3 amino acids: CASSSMGGDQPQHF. In nucleotides, the CDR3 is TGTGCCAGCAGCTCAATGGGGGGGGATCAGCCCCAGCATTTT.

The chain recombines TRBV6-4 with TRBJ2-1, with 8 bases identical to TRBD2. CDR3 length: 14 amino acids. Losses at the gene ends were 5 bases for V and 3 bases for J; bases not matched to a gene: 3. Germline CDR1 MRHNA, CDR2 SNTAGT. The CDR3 loop is CASSTGLDYNEQFF. CDR3 DNA: TGTGCCAGCAGTACGGGACTAGACTACAATGAGCAGTTCTTC.

The chain recombines TRBV2 with TRBJ2-3; TRBD2 matches at 13 bases. The CDR3 covers 17 residues. Germline V gene data show CDR1 as SNHLY and CDR2 as FYNNEI. The V gene end was trimmed by 1 base and the J gene end by 6 bases; junction bases not matched to a gene: 7. Here the CDR3 DNA reads TGTGCCAGCAGTGAAGGCCCTCGACTAGCGGGGGGTGATACGCAGTATTTT. Translation: CASSEGPRLAGGDTQYF.

This clone was found a few times. V is TRBV27 and J is TRBJ1-2; TRBD1 is a possible D gene (5 bases). CDR3 length: 14 residues. CDR1 is MNHEY, CDR2 SMNVEV, per germline (reference sequence). Trimming removed 3 bases from V and 8 bases from J, with 16 bases in between. CDR3 region: CASSFLRGGGGYTF. CDR3 bases: TGTGCCAGCAGTTTTCTCCGGGGGGGTGGAGGCTACACCTTC.

As for this clone: The germline gene is not matched at one end of the junction; a read error may be the cause. This rearrangement joins TRBV7-7 to TRBJ2-5, with TRBD1 matching over 12 bases. The germline V gene has CDR1 SSHAT and CDR2 FNYEAQ (reference sequence). CDR3 length: 16 residues. The CDR3 region is CASSPSGTGGWETQYF. CDR3 sequence (DNA): TGTGCTAGCAGCCCATCCGGGACAGGGGGCTGGGAGACCCAGTACTTC.

The V gene is TRBV6-6, the J gene TRBJ2-1, with 8 bases aligning to TRBD2. The CDR3 is 15 amino acids. After removal of 2 bases from V and 5 bases from J, the junction contained 5 bases not matched to a gene. The V gene's germline CDR1 is MNHNY and CDR2 SVGAGI (reference sequence). CDR3 DNA: TGTGCCAGCAGTTACATGGCGGGAGGCCACAATGAGCAGTTCTTC. Protein sequence: CASSYMAGGHNEQFF.

The V gene is TRBV18, the J gene TRBJ2-5; perhaps TRBD2 as D (5 bases). Germline V CDR1 and CDR2: KGHSH, LQKENI. CDR3 length: 15 amino acids. Trimming cost V 3 bases and J 5 bases, with 16 bases left between them. The CDR3 region is CASSPPPPRGETQYF. In nucleotides, the CDR3 is TGTGCCAGCTCACCGCCGCCACCAAGAGGGGAGACCCAGTACTTC.

The chain employs TRBV6-2 or TRBV6-3 and TRBJ1-1; tentatively, D is TRBD1 (6 bases). V was pared by 5 bases and J by 6 bases, with 19 bases between. Germline loops: CDR1 MNHEY, CDR2 SVGEGT. CDR3 length equals 15 residues. CDR3 in amino acids: CASSRNIQQGAEAFF. The CDR3 DNA sequence: TGTGCCAGCAGTCGGAATATTCAACAGGGCGCTGAAGCTTTCTTT.

The gene calls are TRBV30 and TRBJ2-7; weak D call: TRBD1 (5 bases). Trimming cost V 3 bases and J 0 bases, with 15 bases left between them. The length of the CDR3 is 15 residues. Germline V gene sequence: CDR1 GTSNPN, CDR2 SVGIG (reference sequence). In nucleotides, the CDR3 is TGTGCCTGGAGCTGGGGCAGGGCCACCTCCTACGAGCAGTACTTC. It specifies CAWSWGRATSYEQYF.